A single sample is the source of the 13 T cell receptor beta chains below, sequenced in a study of T cell responses to AZD1222 COVID-19 vaccine (dated by TCRdb to the early 2020s). The label giving this sample's time point can be read as: about 28 days (+/-7) after the second vaccine dose. The protocol used for the library was the immunoSEQ multiplex PCR assay. TCRdb retrieved this table from immuneACCESS and kept in-frame rearrangements only. Not all clones are present; in checked studies, unresolved V genes account for under half, and no reason is known for the remainder. For this sample there are about 130,000 clones; 80% to 95% appear just once. The ten top clones hold 0.85% to 1.2% of the sample. The material sequenced was peripheral blood, taken 28 days after the second AZD1222 dose. The source of these receptors is an adult who received the AZD1222 COVID-19 vaccine.

The chain has TRBV3-1 (or the pseudogene TRBV3-2) and TRBJ2-1; D remains ambiguous. From germline, CDR1 is LGHDT and CDR2 YNNKEL (reference sequence). This CDR3 has 13 amino acids. The V gene lost 0 bases and the J gene lost 8 bases, with 8 bases spanning the gap. CDR3 sequence: CASSQDQPDEQFF. CDR3 DNA sequence: TGTGCCAGCAGCCAAGATCAGCCTGATGAGCAGTTCTTC.

V is TRBV6-2 or TRBV6-3 and J is TRBJ2-1; TRBD1 matches 8 bases. Germline V gene lookup returns CDR1 MNHEY and CDR2 SVGEGT. The CDR3 length is 14 residues. V shed 2 bases, J shed 9 bases, and the junction held 6 bases outside the gene matches. Here the CDR3 DNA reads TGTGCCAGCAGTTACGCAGGACAGGGTCGTGAGCAGTTCTTC. Translating gives CASSYAGQGREQFF.

The CDR3 DNA is TGTGCCAGCAGGGCCCAGAGGACTTCTTATGGCTACACCTTC. It encodes CASRAQRTSYGYTF. This rearrangement joins TRBV2 to TRBJ1-2; D not certain. Germline V gene sequence: CDR1 SNHLY, CDR2 FYNNEI. The CDR3 covers 14 residues. The V end was cut by 6 bases, the J end by 5 bases, with 16 bases between.

The rearrangement links TRBV11-3 to TRBJ1-4; D may be TRBD1 (5 bases). With 5 bases removed from V and 0 bases from J, the gap between germline ends came to 10 bases. Looked up from germline, CDR1 is SGHNT and CDR2 is YENEEA. CDR3 length: 15 amino acids. The DNA of the CDR3 is TGTGCCAGCAGCGGGGGGATCTCAACTAATGAAAAACTGTTTTTT. Encoded protein: CASSGGISTNEKLFF.

V gene TRBV28 combines with J gene TRBJ1-2; D ambiguous. The CDR3 spans 12 residues. Germline V gene sequence: CDR1 MDHEN, CDR2 SYDVKM. The V end lost 3 bases, the J end lost 4 bases, and 6 bases lay between the germline ends. In DNA, the CDR3 is TGTGCCAGCAGTTTGCCCGGCTATGGCTACACCTTC. This sequence encodes CASSLPGYGYTF.

The chain uses TRBV29-1 and TRBJ2-3; possibly TRBD1 or TRBD2 for D (5 bases each). V was clipped by 4 bases and J by 6 bases, with 11 bases between them. CDR3 length: 12 residues. The germline CDR1 and CDR2 sequences are SQVTM and ANQGSEA. CDR3 residues: CSVAGWGDTQYF. The CDR3 nucleotides are TGCAGCGTTGCAGGGTGGGGGGATACGCAGTATTTT.

The genes are TRBV3-1 (or the pseudogene TRBV3-2) and TRBJ1-3; D is undetermined. The CDR3 has 14 residues. The germline gives CDR1 LGHDT, CDR2 YNNKEL (reference sequence). Trimming shortened V by 1 base and J by 0 bases, and 4 bases separated the two germline ends. Written as DNA, the CDR3 is TGTGCCAGCAGCCAAGGGCACTCTGGAAACACCATATATTTT. This encodes CASSQGHSGNTIYF.

V is TRBV30 and J is TRBJ2-7; D not resolved. The ends were cut back, 3 bases at V and 3 bases at J, with 15 bases in the middle. There are 14 residues in the CDR3. CDR1 and CDR2 from the germline V gene are GTSNPN and SVGIG (reference sequence). CDR3 in amino acids: CAWRAWGKDYEQYF. CDR3 sequence (DNA): TGTGCCTGGAGGGCGTGGGGAAAGGACTACGAGCAGTACTTC.

This clone was counted between two and nine times. This CDR3 is also generated by other DNA sequences in the sample. This rearrangement joins TRBV5-6 to TRBJ2-2; 9 bases map to TRBD1. The CDR3 covers 16 residues. The junction had 6 bases not matched to a gene; V was cut back by 2 bases and J by 4 bases. Germline assignment: CDR1 SGHDT and CDR2 YYEEEE. CDR3 sequence: CASSFWTGAGTGELFF. As DNA, the CDR3 is TGTGCCAGCAGCTTTTGGACAGGGGCGGGCACCGGGGAGCTGTTTTTT.

This clone was counted only a few times. The chain links TRBV4-2 to TRBJ1-2, with 10 nucleotides matching TRBD1. J was trimmed by 7 bases and V by 2 bases; bases with no gene match: 7. This CDR3 comprises 15 residues. CDR1 and CDR2 from the germline V gene are LGHNA and YNFKEQ. Here the CDR3 DNA reads TGTGCCAGCAGCCAACACCGGGACAGGGGAAGTGGCTACACCTTC. Translating gives CASSQHRDRGSGYTF.

This chain links TRBV28 with TRBJ2-7; 9 nucleotides match TRBD1. The CDR3 sequence is 14 residues long. Germline CDR1 and CDR2: MDHEN and SYDVKM. The junction had 8 bases not matched to a gene; V was cut back by 4 bases and J by 7 bases. CDR3 nucleotide sequence: TGTGCCAGCAGTTCCCCCGGGACAGGGTTAGAGCAGTACTTC. This sequence encodes CASSSPGTGLEQYF. The entire variable domain, with the rest obtained from reference TRBV28 and TRBJ2-7, is as follows: DVKVTQSSRYLVKRTGEKVFLECVQDMDHENMFWYRQDPGLGLRLIYFSYDVKMKEKGDIPEGYSVSREKKERFSLILESASTNQTSMYLCASSSPGTGLEQYFGPGTRLTVT.

This chain joins TRBV5-1 and TRBJ1-5; TRBD1 matches at 8 bases. There are 15 residues in the CDR3. Per the germline V gene, CDR1 is SGHRS and CDR2 is YFSETQ. With 4 bases clipped from V and 5 bases from J, the junction kept 8 bases outside the gene matches. CDR3 in DNA: TGCGCCAGCAGCCTGTCTACAGGGGGTGATCAGCCCCAGCATTTT. It codes for CASSLSTGGDQPQHF. Using reference TRBV5-1 and TRBJ1-5 for the parts outside the CDR3, the full variable domain is KAGVTQTPRYLIKTRGQQVTLSCSPISGHRSVSWYQQTPGQGLQFLFEYFSETQRNKGNFPGRFSGRQFSNSRSEMNVSTLELGDSALYLCASSLSTGGDQPQHFGDGTRLSIL.

V is TRBV27 and J is TRBJ1-1; the D is unclear. Germline V gene lookup returns CDR1 MNHEY and CDR2 SMNVEV (reference sequence). The length of the CDR3 is 16 residues. Trimming shortened V by 7 bases and J by 2 bases, and 20 bases separated the two germline ends. In DNA, the CDR3 is TGTGCCAGCAAGCGCTCTCCTTATACCGATAACACTGAAGCTTTCTTT. Translation gives CASKRSPYTDNTEAFF.